This TCR beta chain was recorded in a study of chemoradiotherapy in HPV16-positive cancers. Study observations and caveats: For HPV16-positive patients, expanding HPV-responsive T cells associated with longer recurrence-free survival. Candidate HPV-specific clones and E7-related TCR motifs grew in tumor during treatment. HPV-specific T cells were functionally defined from only two HPV16-positive patients.

This clone came up once. Its antigen is not known. Over chemoradiotherapy, repertoires were sampled more than once. TCRdb's copy holds only in-frame clones and misses some; the assay was immunoSEQ multiplex PCR. The data show 15,000 or so clones, with 55% to 75% seen just once and less than 20% held by the top ten. The CDR3 loop spans 15 amino acids. The V and J ends lost 3 bases and 7 bases respectively, with 13 bases between them. Germline V gene lookup returns CDR1 MNHEY and CDR2 SMNVEV (reference sequence). This chain links TRBV27 with TRBJ1-6, with a tentative D call TRBD1 (6 bases). The source is a human donor with HPV-associated anogenital cancer. This sample was gathered from a patient who underwent chemoradiotherapy. For the CDR3, the DNA is TGTGCCAGCAGTTTTTACATGGGGGGCAATTCACCCCTCCACTTT. Translating it yields CASSFYMGGNSPLHF.